These 11 T cell receptor beta chains were sequenced from one sample in a study of PD-L1 blockade in urothelial cancer. Clones were sequenced by immunoSEQ multiplex PCR, and TCRdb holds only the in-frame ones, with some missing. The sample includes approximately 51,000 clones, 70% to 90% of them seen just once. Noted time point: pretreatment peripheral blood. Specimen: PBMCs, collected around atezolizumab (anti-PD-L1) treatment. The source is a man between 60 and 70 years old with urothelial cancer.

V is TRBV6-1 and J is TRBJ1-6; D ambiguous. The germline V gene has CDR1 MNHNS and CDR2 SASEGT. The CDR3 extends over 15 amino acids. Trimming left V 2 bases short and J 2 bases short, with 7 bases between. CDR3 sequence reads: CASSERTTYNSPLHF. Here the CDR3 DNA reads TGTGCCAGCAGTGAAAGGACTACCTATAATTCACCCCTCCACTTT.

The genes are TRBV18 and TRBJ1-4; 8 bases line up with TRBD1. This CDR3 comprises 14 residues. CDR1 and CDR2 from the germline V gene are KGHSH and LQKENI. With 3 bases clipped from V and 8 bases from J, the junction kept 5 bases outside the gene matches. The CDR3 bases are TGTGCCAGCTCACCGACAGGGGATTACGAAAAACTGTTTTTT. Amino acids: CASSPTGDYEKLFF.

This clone has only one observation. The J gene is TRBJ1-1, the V gene TRBV19, with D possibly being TRBD1 (6 bases). Germline lookup yields CDR1 LNHDA and CDR2 SQIVND (reference sequence). This CDR3 is 14 amino acids long. Trimming left V 5 bases short and J 4 bases short, with 14 bases between. In nucleotides, the CDR3 is TGTGCCAGTAGTGCCTACCTACAGGGCACTGAAGCTTTCTTT. It encodes CASSAYLQGTEAFF.

The V and J genes are TRBV5-1 and TRBJ1-1; 8 bases line up with TRBD1. Trimming cost V 3 bases and J 5 bases; bases outside gene matches: 6. The CDR3 is made up of 14 amino acids. The germline V gene encodes CDR1 SGHRS and CDR2 YFSETQ. CDR3 loop: CASSYQGAGTEAFF. The CDR3, as DNA: TGCGCCAGCAGCTACCAGGGGGCCGGGACTGAAGCTTTCTTT.

The chain carries TRBV2 and TRBJ2-2; TRBD1 agrees at 9 bases. V gave up 5 bases and J gave up 4 bases; unmatched junction bases: 5. The CDR3 length is 15 residues. In germline, CDR1 is SNHLY, CDR2 FYNNEI. CDR3 in DNA: TGTGCCAGCAGTCTCTGGACAGGGGTCACCGGGGAGCTGTTTTTT. Amino acids: CASSLWTGVTGELFF. Full variable domain (remainder filled in from reference TRBV2 and TRBJ2-2): EPEVTQTPSHQVTQMGQEVILRCVPISNHLYFYWYRQILGQKVEFLVSFYNNEISEKSEIFDDQFSVERPDGSNFTLKIRSTKLEDSAMYFCASSLWTGVTGELFFGEGSRLTVL.

This chain joins TRBV18 and TRBJ2-1; 14 positions agree with TRBD2. Germline V gene lookup returns CDR1 KGHSH and CDR2 LQKENI. The CDR3 has 21 residues. J gave up 2 bases and V 0 bases, and 12 bases lay outside the gene matches. CDR3 sequence reads: CASSPPKTWTSGGITYNEQFF. The DNA of the CDR3 is TGTGCCAGCTCACCACCGAAGACCTGGACTAGCGGGGGGATAACCTACAATGAGCAGTTCTTC. Full variable domain (remainder filled in from reference TRBV18 and TRBJ2-1): NAGVMQNPRHLVRRRGQEARLRCSPMKGHSHVYWYRQLPEEGLKFMVYLQKENIIDESGMPKERFSAEFPKEGPSILRIQQVVRGDSAAYFCASSPPKTWTSGGITYNEQFFGPGTRLTVL.

The chain carries TRBV6-5 and TRBJ2-5, with D possibly matching TRBD2 (5 bases). The V end lost 7 bases, the J end lost 11 bases, and 20 bases lay between the germline ends. The germline CDR1 and CDR2 sequences are MNHEY and SVGAGI. The CDR3 runs 13 residues. The CDR3, as DNA: TGTGCCAGCACTCCTCCACTCAGCGGAGGACAGTACTTC. This gives the protein CASTPPLSGGQYF.

The sample holds one count of this clone. The V call is TRBV5-4, the J call TRBJ1-2; D is uncertain. Germline assignment: CDR1 SGHNT and CDR2 YYREEE (reference sequence). The CDR3 is made up of 14 amino acids. V lost 0 bases and J 8 bases, leaving 14 bases between the germline ends. This CDR3 reads CASSLARSTPGYTF. The CDR3 DNA is TGTGCCAGCAGCTTGGCCCGTTCGACACCCGGCTACACCTTC.

The chain has TRBV7-9 and TRBJ1-1; D perhaps matches TRBD1 (6 bases). V was cut by 0 bases and J by 10 bases, with 12 bases left in between. This CDR3 comprises 13 residues. In germline, CDR1 is SEHNR, CDR2 FQNEAQ (reference sequence). The CDR3 DNA sequence: TGTGCCAGCAGCTTAGCCACAGGGTCGGGAGCTTTCTTT. This translates into CASSLATGSGAFF.

V and J are TRBV18 and TRBJ2-4, with a tentative D call TRBD1 (6 bases). V was trimmed by 0 bases and J by 0 bases, leaving 12 bases between them. The length of the CDR3 is 17 residues. In germline, CDR1 is KGHSH, CDR2 LQKENI. For the CDR3, the DNA is TGTGCCAGCTCACCACCGATGCAGGGGCCAGCCAAAAACATTCAGTACTTC. Translation gives CASSPPMQGPAKNIQYF.

The chain carries TRBV7-2 and TRBJ1-1; perhaps TRBD1 as D (5 bases). Trimming cost V 6 bases and J 1 base, with 9 bases left between them. This CDR3 has 13 residues. CDR1 is SGHTA and CDR2 is FQGNSA in the germline V gene. CDR3 DNA: TGTGCCAGCAGACGGACAAGGAACACTGAAGCTTTCTTT. Translation gives CASRRTRNTEAFF.